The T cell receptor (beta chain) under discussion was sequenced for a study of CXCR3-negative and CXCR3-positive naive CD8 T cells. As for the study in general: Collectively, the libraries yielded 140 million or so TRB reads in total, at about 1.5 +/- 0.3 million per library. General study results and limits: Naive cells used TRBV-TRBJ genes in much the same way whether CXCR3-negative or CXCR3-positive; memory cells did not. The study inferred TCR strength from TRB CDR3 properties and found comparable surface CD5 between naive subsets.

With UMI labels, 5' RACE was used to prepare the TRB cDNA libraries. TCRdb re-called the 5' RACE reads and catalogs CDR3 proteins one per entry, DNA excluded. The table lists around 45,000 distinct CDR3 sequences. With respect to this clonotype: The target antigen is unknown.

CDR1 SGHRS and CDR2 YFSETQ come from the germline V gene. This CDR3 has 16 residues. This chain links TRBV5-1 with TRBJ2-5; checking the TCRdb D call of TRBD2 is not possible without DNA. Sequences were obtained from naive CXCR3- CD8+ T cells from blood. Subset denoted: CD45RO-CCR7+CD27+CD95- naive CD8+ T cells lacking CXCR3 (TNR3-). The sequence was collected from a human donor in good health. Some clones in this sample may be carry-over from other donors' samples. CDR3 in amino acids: CASSLVVLADQETQYF. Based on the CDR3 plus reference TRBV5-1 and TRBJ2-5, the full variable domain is KAGVTQTPRYLIKTRGQQVTLSCSPISGHRSVSWYQQTPGQGLQFLFEYFSETQRNKGNFPGRFSGRQFSNSRSEMNVSTLELGDSALYLCASSLVVLADQETQYFGPGTRLLVL.